This T cell receptor (beta chain) was retrieved from a study of blood T cell repertoires in COVID-19. Background on the study: Whether acute or convalescent, the COVID-19 samples came from the United States, Italy and Spain.

Germline trimming cut 7 bases from V and 8 bases from J; bases unmatched to any gene: 4. The CDR3 is 12 residues long. Germline V gives CDR1 MNHEY, CDR2 SMNVEV (reference sequence). Seattle patients were enrolled while actively infected and followed longitudinally. Original data processing: Estimation of nucleated cell counts relied on the amplification of reference gene primers. Some clones are missing from TCRdb's copy, which holds only in-frame ones; the method was immunoSEQ multiplex PCR. D and trimming come from the DNA, and the V and J calls and clone size come from that table. The sample records over 150,000 clones, under 95% being singletons.

What was sequenced was peripheral blood. The receptor's source is a man younger than 30 with COVID-19, enrolled during active disease. The V gene is TRBV27, the J gene TRBJ2-2; 7 bases fit TRBD1. The CDR3 loop reads CASISRGGELFF. DNA for the CDR3: TGTGCCAGCATAAGCAGGGGGGGGGAGCTGTTTTTT.